Listed here are 6 T cell receptor beta chains from one sample, sequenced in a study of T-cell reconstitution after alpha-beta-depleted transplantation in children. The authors prepared the TCRbeta library with unique molecular identifiers. TCRdb re-analysed the PCR reads in MiXCR, keeping a single row per CDR3 protein. The sample includes around 6,500 distinct CDR3 sequences, approximately 11% of them seen just once. The source was PBMCs, mostly from graft donor cells, collected 180 days after TCRalphabeta/CD19-depleted stem cell transplant. All receptors come from a child under two years old who had a stem cell transplant for acute myeloid leukemia, so the T cells may come from the graft donor.

About this clonotype itself: One end of the junction fails to match germline, which may point to a read error. This chain links TRBV4-1 with TRBJ2-3; either TRBD1 or TRBD2 may supply D (5 bases each). The CDR3 sequence is 13 residues long. Per the germline V gene, CDR1 is MGHRA and CDR2 is YSYEKL. CDR3 DNA: TGTGCCAGCAGCCCGGGGCCCACAGATACGCAGTATTTT. Encoded protein: CASSPGPTDTQYF.

There are many counts of this clonotype. V and J are TRBV7-9 and TRBJ2-3, with 11 bases fitting TRBD2. The CDR3 extends over 14 amino acids. Germline V lookup: CDR1 SEHNR, CDR2 FQNEAQ (reference sequence). V lost 5 bases, J lost 5 bases, and 3 bases stayed unmatched. The CDR3 sequence: CASSRGTSGDTQYF. The CDR3 bases are TGTGCCAGCAGCAGAGGGACTAGCGGAGATACGCAGTATTTT.

This clonotype is deemed medium-sized. This chain links TRBV10-3 with TRBJ1-1; the match to TRBD1 covers 9 bases. CDR3 length: 15 amino acids. V was clipped by 5 bases and J by 1 base; unmatched bases: 5. Germline CDR1 is ENHRY and CDR2 is SYGVKD. The CDR3 region has the DNA TGTGCCATCAGTAGGGACAGGGCAGCGAACACTGAAGCTTTCTTT. Its protein product is CAISRDRAANTEAFF.

This clonotype was counted at least ten times. The rearrangement uses TRBV5-4 and TRBJ2-3, with unresolved D. The CDR3 runs 14 residues. From germline, CDR1 is SGHNT and CDR2 YYREEE (reference sequence). The V and J ends lost 1 base and 2 bases respectively, with 8 bases between them. CDR3 loop: CASSLRQTTDTQYF. CDR3 DNA sequence: TGTGCCAGCAGCTTGAGGCAGACCACAGATACGCAGTATTTT.

This clonotype was detected many times. This chain uses TRBV11-2 with TRBJ2-7; D unresolved. CDR1 and CDR2 (germline): SGHAT, FQNNGV. The CDR3 runs to 12 residues. The V and J ends lost 1 base and 3 bases respectively, with 4 bases between them. The CDR3 is CASSLGHYEQYF. The CDR3 coding sequence is TGTGCCAGCAGCTTAGGACACTACGAGCAGTACTTC.

This clonotype was recorded at least ten times. V is TRBV5-5 and J is TRBJ2-3, with 7 nucleotides matching TRBD2. The germline CDR1 and CDR2 sequences are SGHKS and YYEKEE (reference sequence). Unmatched junction bases numbered 9, after V lost 2 bases and J lost 6 bases. This CDR3 region has 15 residues. Here the CDR3 DNA reads TGTGCCAGCAGCTTTTTGGGGAGGGCCATGGATACGCAGTATTTT. This gives the protein CASSFLGRAMDTQYF.